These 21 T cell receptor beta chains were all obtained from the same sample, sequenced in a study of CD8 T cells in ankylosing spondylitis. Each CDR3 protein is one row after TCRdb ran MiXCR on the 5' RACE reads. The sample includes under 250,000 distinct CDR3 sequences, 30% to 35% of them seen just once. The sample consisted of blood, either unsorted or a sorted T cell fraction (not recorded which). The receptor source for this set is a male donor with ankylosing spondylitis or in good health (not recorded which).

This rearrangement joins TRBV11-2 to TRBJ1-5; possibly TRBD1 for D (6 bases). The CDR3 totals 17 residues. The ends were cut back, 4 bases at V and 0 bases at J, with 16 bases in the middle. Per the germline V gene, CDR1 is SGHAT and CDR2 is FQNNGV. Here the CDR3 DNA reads TGTGCCAGCAGCTCTTCGACAGGCGACTATAGCAATCAGCCCCAGCATTTT. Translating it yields CASSSSTGDYSNQPQHF.

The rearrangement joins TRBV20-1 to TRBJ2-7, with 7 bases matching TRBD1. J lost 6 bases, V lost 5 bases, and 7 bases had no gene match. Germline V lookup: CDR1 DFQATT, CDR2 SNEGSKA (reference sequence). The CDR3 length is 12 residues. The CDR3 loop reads CSAGTGVGEQYF. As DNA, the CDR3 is TGCAGTGCTGGAACAGGGGTCGGCGAGCAGTACTTC.

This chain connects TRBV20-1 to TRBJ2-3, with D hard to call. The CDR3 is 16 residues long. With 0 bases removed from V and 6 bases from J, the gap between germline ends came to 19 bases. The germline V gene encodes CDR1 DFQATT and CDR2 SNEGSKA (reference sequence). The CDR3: CSARDRATDYTDTQYF. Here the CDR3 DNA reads TGCAGTGCTAGAGATCGGGCTACCGATTACACGGATACGCAGTATTTT.

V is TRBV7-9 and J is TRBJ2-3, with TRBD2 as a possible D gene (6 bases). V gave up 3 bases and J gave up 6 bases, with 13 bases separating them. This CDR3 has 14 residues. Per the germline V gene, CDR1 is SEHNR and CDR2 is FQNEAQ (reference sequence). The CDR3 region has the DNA TGTGCCAGCAGCTTGCGCGGGGATGCGGATACGCAGTATTTT. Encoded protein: CASSLRGDADTQYF.

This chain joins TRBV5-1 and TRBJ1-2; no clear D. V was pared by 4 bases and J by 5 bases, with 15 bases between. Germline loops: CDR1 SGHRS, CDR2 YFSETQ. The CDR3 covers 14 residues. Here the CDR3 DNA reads TGCGCCAGCAGCCCGGACCTTGGCACGTATGGCTACACCTTC. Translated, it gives CASSPDLGTYGYTF.

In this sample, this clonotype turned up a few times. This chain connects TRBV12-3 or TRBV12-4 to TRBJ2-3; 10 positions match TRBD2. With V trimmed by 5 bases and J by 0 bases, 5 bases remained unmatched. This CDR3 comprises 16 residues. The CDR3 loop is CASSTLAGASTDTQYF. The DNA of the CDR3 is TGTGCCAGCAGTACCCTAGCGGGGGCTAGCACAGATACGCAGTATTTT.

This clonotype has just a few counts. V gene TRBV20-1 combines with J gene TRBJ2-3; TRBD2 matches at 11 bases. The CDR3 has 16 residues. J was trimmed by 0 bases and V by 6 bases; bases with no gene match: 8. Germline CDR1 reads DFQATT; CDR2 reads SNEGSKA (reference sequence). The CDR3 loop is CSADPSGGSSTDTQYF. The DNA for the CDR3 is TGCAGTGCAGACCCTAGCGGGGGGTCAAGCACAGATACGCAGTATTTT.

CDR3 DNA sequence: TGCAGCGTCCGAGACACCCACAATGAGCAGTTCTTC. It translates to CSVRDTHNEQFF. The gene calls are TRBV29-1 and TRBJ2-1, with D uncertain. The CDR3 covers 12 residues. CDR1 is SQVTM, CDR2 ANQGSEA, per germline. V was clipped by 6 bases and J by 5 bases, with 11 bases between them.

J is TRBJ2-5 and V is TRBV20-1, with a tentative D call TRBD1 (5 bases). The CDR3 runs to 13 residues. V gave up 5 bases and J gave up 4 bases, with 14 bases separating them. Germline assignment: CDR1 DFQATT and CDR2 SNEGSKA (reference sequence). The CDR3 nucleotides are TGCAGTGCTTCACAGGTTTACGCAGAGACCCAGTACTTC. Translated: CSASQVYAETQYF.

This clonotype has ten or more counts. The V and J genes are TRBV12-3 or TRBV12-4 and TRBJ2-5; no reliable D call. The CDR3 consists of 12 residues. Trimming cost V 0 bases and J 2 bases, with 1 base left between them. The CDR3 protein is CASSLAQETQYF. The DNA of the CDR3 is TGTGCCAGCAGTTTAGCGCAAGAGACCCAGTACTTC.

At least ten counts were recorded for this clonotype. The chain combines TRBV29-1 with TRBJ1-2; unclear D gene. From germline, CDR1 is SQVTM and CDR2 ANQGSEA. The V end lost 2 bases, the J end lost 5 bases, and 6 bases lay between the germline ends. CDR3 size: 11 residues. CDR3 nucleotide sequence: TGCAGCGTTGAAAAAGGTTATGGCTACACCTTC. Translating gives CSVEKGYGYTF.

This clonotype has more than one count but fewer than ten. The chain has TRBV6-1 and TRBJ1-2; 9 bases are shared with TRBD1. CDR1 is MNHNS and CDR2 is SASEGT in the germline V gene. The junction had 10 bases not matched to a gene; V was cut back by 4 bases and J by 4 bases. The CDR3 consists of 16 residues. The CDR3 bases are TGTGCCAGCAGTGCGGGACAGGGAACCGTCGGCTATGGCTACACCTTC. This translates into CASSAGQGTVGYGYTF.

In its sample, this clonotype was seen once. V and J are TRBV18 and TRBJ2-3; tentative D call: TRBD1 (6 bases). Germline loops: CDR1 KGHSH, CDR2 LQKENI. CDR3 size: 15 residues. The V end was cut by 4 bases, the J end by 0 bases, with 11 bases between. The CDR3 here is CASSLQGSSTDTQYF. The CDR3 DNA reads TGTGCCAGCTCACTACAGGGATCTAGCACAGATACGCAGTATTTT.

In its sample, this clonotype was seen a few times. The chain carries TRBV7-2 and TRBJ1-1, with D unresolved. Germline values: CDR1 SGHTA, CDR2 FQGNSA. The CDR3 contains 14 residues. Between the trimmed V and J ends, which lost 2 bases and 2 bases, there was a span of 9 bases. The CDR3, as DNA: TGTGCCAGCAGCTTAACCGTCGCAAACACTGAAGCTTTCTTT. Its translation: CASSLTVANTEAFF. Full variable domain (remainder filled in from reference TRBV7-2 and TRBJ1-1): GAGVSQSPSNKVTEKGKDVELRCDPISGHTALYWYRQSLGQGLEFLIYFQGNSAPDKSGLPSDRFSAERTGGSVSTLTIQRTQQEDSAVYLCASSLTVANTEAFFGQGTRLTVV.

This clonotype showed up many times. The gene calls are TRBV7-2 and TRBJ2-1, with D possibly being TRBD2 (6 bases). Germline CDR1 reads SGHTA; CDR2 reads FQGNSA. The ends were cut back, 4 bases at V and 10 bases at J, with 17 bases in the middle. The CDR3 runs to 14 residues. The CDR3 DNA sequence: TGTGCCAGCAGCTCCATGCGGGGTAGGAGAGAGCAGTTCTTC. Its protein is CASSSMRGRREQFF.

Written as DNA, the CDR3 is TGCAGCGTTGTCCCCGGGACAGGCCCTTCCTACGAGCAGTACTTC. It is translated as CSVVPGTGPSYEQYF. V is TRBV29-1 and J is TRBJ2-7; 8 bases map to TRBD1. Germline-derived CDR1 and CDR2 are SQVTM and ANQGSEA. V shed 4 bases and J 1 base; nucleotides not matched to a gene: 9. The CDR3 sequence is 15 residues long.

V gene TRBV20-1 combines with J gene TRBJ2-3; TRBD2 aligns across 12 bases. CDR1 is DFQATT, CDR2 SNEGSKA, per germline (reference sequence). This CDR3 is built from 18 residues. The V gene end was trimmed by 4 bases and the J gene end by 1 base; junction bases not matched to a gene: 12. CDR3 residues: CSAIYLASGGAGTDTQYF. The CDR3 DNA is TGCAGTGCTATCTACCTTGCTAGCGGGGGGGCGGGCACAGATACGCAGTATTTT.

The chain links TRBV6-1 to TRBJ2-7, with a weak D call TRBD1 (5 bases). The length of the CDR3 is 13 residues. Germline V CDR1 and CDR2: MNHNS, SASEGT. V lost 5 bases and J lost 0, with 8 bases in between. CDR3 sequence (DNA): TGTGCCAGCAGTAAGACAGCCTCCTACGAGCAGTACTTC. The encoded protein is CASSKTASYEQYF.

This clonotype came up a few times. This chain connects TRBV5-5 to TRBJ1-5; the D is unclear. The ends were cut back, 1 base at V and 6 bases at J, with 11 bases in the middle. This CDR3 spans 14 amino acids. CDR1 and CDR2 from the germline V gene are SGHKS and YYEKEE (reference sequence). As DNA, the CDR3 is TGTGCCAGCAGCTTGTCAGTAGGCCGTCAGCCCCAGCATTTT. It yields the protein CASSLSVGRQPQHF. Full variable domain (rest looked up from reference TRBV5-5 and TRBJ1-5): DAGVTQSPTHLIKTRGQQVTLRCSPISGHKSVSWYQQVLGQGPQFIFQYYEKEERGRGNFPDRFSARQFPNYSSELNVNALLLGDSALYLCASSLSVGRQPQHFGDGTRLSIL.

Here the CDR3 reads CASSLERARRETQYF. In DNA, the CDR3 is TGCGCCAGCAGCTTGGAAAGGGCCAGAAGGGAGACCCAGTACTTC. This chain connects TRBV5-1 to TRBJ2-5; no definite D call. With 0 bases removed from V and 5 bases from J, the gap between germline ends came to 14 bases. The CDR3 consists of 15 residues. Looked up from germline, CDR1 is SGHRS and CDR2 is YFSETQ.

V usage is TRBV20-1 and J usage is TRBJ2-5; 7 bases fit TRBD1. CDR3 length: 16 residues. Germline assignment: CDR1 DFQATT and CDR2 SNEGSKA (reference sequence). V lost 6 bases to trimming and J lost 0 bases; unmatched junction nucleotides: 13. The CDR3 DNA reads TGCAGTGCCCCGATTGGGACAGTTTCTTACCAAGAGACCCAGTACTTC. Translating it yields CSAPIGTVSYQETQYF.